A selection of T cell receptor beta chains follows, all from one sample in a study of metastatic and nonmetastatic thyroid tumors. TCRdb re-called the PCR reads with MiXCR. The sample has about 16,000 clones; 12% are singletons. Sequencing was carried out using tumor tissue. The receptors shown here come from a female donor with papillary thyroid cancer or a benign thyroid nodule (not recorded which). Some clones in this sample may be carry-over from other donors' samples. Each CDR3 is given with its conserved first and last residue. Only some rows state a clone size, as once, few, many or a class for expanded clones.

TRBJ2-1 | TRBV5-1 | many | CASSLVAGGANEQFF
TRBJ2-3 | TRBV20-1 | many | CSARPGVRSTDTQYF
TRBJ1-1 | TRBV4-1 | few | CASSQGMSEAFF
TRBJ2-7 | TRBV27 | NA | CASPGGTFSYEQYF
TRBJ2-2 | TRBV24-1 | many | CATSDRPAGGANTGELFF
TRBJ2-7 | TRBV11-1 | many | CASSAGGTGVSYEQYF
TRBJ1-1 | TRBV6-1 | many | CASSPTGNTEAFF
TRBJ1-3 | TRBV6-5 | many | CASRPVRIGGGAAGNTIYF
TRBJ2-5 | TRBV20-1 | many | CSASGTGGAKSPETQYF
TRBJ1-6 | TRBV6-2/TRBV6-3 | many | CASKDYNSPLHF
TRBJ1-2 | TRBV28 | medium-sized | CASSLVQGSGYTF
TRBJ2-1 | TRBV28 | medium-sized | CASSSGGVEQFF
TRBJ2-3 | TRBV20-1 | medium-sized | CSARTTAGVPDTQYF
TRBJ1-2 | TRBV19 | many | CASTQTGSNYGYTF
TRBJ1-1 | TRBV6-1 | medium-sized | CASKRMNTEAFF
TRBJ2-2 | TRBV6-5 | NA | CASSLNGGRIRTGELFF
TRBJ2-1 | TRBV19 | many | CASTGPGGNEQFF
TRBJ1-2 | TRBV5-1 | NA | CASSLGHPNYGYTF